This TCR beta chain was sequenced during a study of breast tumors, draining lymph nodes, adjacent tissues. MiXCR, run by TCRdb on the multiplex PCR reads, gives a single entry per CDR3 protein. Among 250,000 or so distinct CDR3 sequences listed, under 35% were seen once. Germline loops: CDR1 MNHEY, CDR2 SMNVEV (reference sequence). The CDR3 consists of 14 residues. The junction had 5 bases not matched to a gene; V was cut back by 3 bases and J by 5 bases. The study's findings and limits: Most tumor T cells seemingly derive from lymph node, then expand in tumor. Luminal-like breast cancer showed significantly greater tumor-nontumor repertoire similarity than basal-like breast cancer did. Data only fit, rather than demonstrated, lymph node origin of most tumor T cells. Tumor repertoires ranked between lymph nodes and nontumor tissue in diversity, with V and J gene preferences.

Details on this clonotype: What it binds is unknown.

The lymph nodes were axillary draining lymph nodes from breast cancer patients. Specimen: axillary lymph node tissue. The sequence derives from a female donor with breast cancer. Some clones in this sample may be carry-over from other donors' samples. The gene calls are TRBV27 and TRBJ2-7, with TRBD2 matching 9 bases. The CDR3: CASSFSGLANEQYF. CDR3 coding DNA: TGTGCCAGCAGTTTTTCCGGACTAGCGAACGAGCAGTACTTC.